This TCR beta chain was identified in a study of coeliac disease. Study context: Coeliac patients had newly diagnosed active disease, refractory type I disease, or gluten-free diet control.

The table lists this clone with a few counts. Measured with immunoSEQ multiplex PCR; TCRdb has only the in-frame clones, and not every one. The sample has more than 6,500 clones, roughly 69% seen once. Germline CDR1 is SGDLS and CDR2 is YYNGEE. The ends lost 3 bases at V and 7 bases at J; junction bases unmatched: 6. This CDR3 is 15 amino acids long. This TCR derives from a man aged 25-45 years with celiac disease. The genes are TRBV9 and TRBJ2-3; 12 bases line up with TRBD2. The sequenced material came from lamina propria lymphocytes from the gut. Written as DNA, the CDR3 is TGTGCCAGCAGCGCTAGCGGGGGGGCAATGAATACGCAGTATTTT. Protein product: CASSASGGAMNTQYF.